This T cell receptor (beta chain) was captured in a study of blood T cells in healthy people across ages. General study results and limits: A greater number of naive CD4+ cells and higher diversity distinguished long-lived donors from aged donors.

With 4 bases removed from V and 5 bases from J, the gap between germline ends came to 15 bases. The germline V gene encodes CDR1 LGHDT and CDR2 YNNKEL (reference sequence). The CDR3 loop spans 14 amino acids. Remarks on this clonotype: The antigen is not known.

The second PCR ran about 6 to 12 cycles with a sample-barcoded 5' primer and J-beta primers. TCRdb called the 5' RACE reads again in MiXCR, with one record for every CDR3 protein. Of 550,000 to 650,000 distinct CDR3 sequences detected, around 27% appear once; the ten largest clones hold 3.6%. This same sample was also part of a study on T cells of mothers and their children.

This sequence joins TRBV3-1 and TRBJ2-7; D is perhaps TRBD2 (6 bases). This TCR was recovered from a boy aged 2-15 years in good health. Input material: blood. DNA for the CDR3: TGTGCCAGCAGCCCCTTCGCGGGGAGCAACGAGCAGTACTTC. Protein sequence: CASSPFAGSNEQYF.